Reported below is one T cell receptor beta chain. Its antigen is currently not known. One base away there is no much larger clone; base qualities are not given. No immune events such as infections were documented for the healthy donors during the collection period. Healthy-donor blood repertoires served as a training cohort to calibrate time-dependent variance in a beta-binomial model of T-cell clone differential abundance. The training cohort comprised about ten healthy donors, 3 female and 7 male. The donors were between about 25 and 70 years old, with an average age of about 45 years. Whole blood from each healthy donor was obtained from a commercial supplier and was collected at three time points approximately 13 days apart. For immunosequencing, genomic DNA was extracted from unsorted whole blood. TCRbeta CDR3 regions were profiled by bias-controlled multiplex PCR amplification of genomic DNA with the immunoSEQ Assay. Per the original workflow: To quantify the absolute abundance of each unique TCRbeta CDR3 region, the sequences were collapsed and filtered. Two models were used to test differential abundance: a binomial model (Fisher-equivalent) and a beta-binomial model that adds time-dependent variance fitted from healthy donors. Any clone with fewer than 5 combined templates was excluded, and a clone was called differentially abundant if its Benjamini-Hochberg FDR was below 0.01. Using the form v = (b*log(k)+a)^2, the beta-binomial variance was modeled as a function of the total template count across the two samples. Not all clones reach the TCRdb copy of this immuneACCESS table, which keeps in-frame sequences only. Checked studies attribute under half of the gap to unresolved V genes and leave the rest unexplained. The V and J calls and clone size were taken over from that table, and D and trimming were inferred from the DNA. The sample contains about 120,000 clones, roughly 80% of them found a single time. 3.3% of the sample belongs to the ten largest clones.

This sample is part of a study of identifying expanded T cells in peripheral blood (dated by TCRdb to between 2018 and 2021). The study in broad terms: Technical replicates were generated by sequencing separate aliquots of the same genomic DNA pool, with four replicates compared pairwise.

Overall study outcomes, separate from this receptor: Both the number of clones called differentially abundant and the false-positive rate were significantly reduced by the beta-binomial model across all healthy-donor time intervals. The authors expected that over much longer intervals, such as months to years, biological variance in healthy repertoires might increase even further. Across all healthy donors, variance in clone template counts between approximately two-week samples was found to increase significantly with total template count. The binomial model flagged roughly 1.3 differentially abundant clones between technical replicates but 15 to 17 over around 2 weeks and approximately 18 over around four weeks.

The germline ends are 17 bases apart after V is trimmed by 1 base and J by 0 bases. CDR1 and CDR2 are drawn from the germline V gene (reference sequence): PRHDT, FYEKMQ. Taken from cysteine to phenylalanine, the CDR3 has 18 residues. Of all the DNA, just the CDR3 is kept, 54 bases in frame from base 1. The sequence joins TRBV13 to TRBJ2-3, with no reliable assignment of the D segment. This receptor was identified in a person aged 18 to 70 in good health. The sample was blood. The CDR3 protein: CASSLADLAFTSTDTQYF. The DNA sequence follows: TGTGCCAGCAGCTTAGCAGACCTCGCGTTTACTAGCACAGATACGCAGTATTTT. Here the CDR3 is joined to the reference TRBV13 and TRBJ2-3 genes, and the full variable domain is: AAGVIQSPRHLIKEKRETATLKCYPIPRHDTVYWYQQGPGQDPQFLISFYEKMQSDKGSIPDRFSAQQFSDYHSELNMSSLELGDSALYFCASSLADLAFTSTDTQYFGPGTRLTVL.